These T cell receptor beta chains were read from a single sample in a study of shared clonotypes between healthy human individuals. TCRdb keeps only in-frame clones here, not all; method: immunoSEQ multiplex PCR. Of under 2.5 million clones in the sample, around 90% were seen once. Source material: naive CD4+ T cells from PBMCs. These receptors all come from a man aged 18-30 years in good health. Some clones in this sample may be carry-over from other donors' samples. CDR3s include the opening cysteine and the closing phenylalanine or tryptophan. Each record gives: J gene, V gene, D gene, clone size, CDR3 protein, CDR3 DNA. The D gene is left open where the match is weak. Size is omitted from some rows. Given values are once, few, many or a class for expanded clones.

>TRBJ2-2|TRBV7-3|-|-
CASSRNTNTGELFF
TGTGCCAGCAGCCGGAATACGAACACCGGGGAGCTGTTTTTT
>TRBJ2-7|TRBV15|-|-
CATSSSRNLLYEQYF
TGTGCCACCAGCAGTTCCAGGAATCTTCTCTACGAGCAGTACTTC
>TRBJ1-2|TRBV6-6|-|-
CASRVDATDF
TGTGCCAGCAGAGTGGACGCCACCGACTTC
>TRBJ2-1|TRBV6-5|TRBD2|-
CASKPAGAYNEQFF
TGTGCCAGCAAGCCAGCGGGGGCCTACAATGAGCAGTTCTTC
>TRBJ2-2|TRBV7-3|-|-
CASSPLRANTGELFF
TGTGCCAGCAGCCCGCTTAGGGCGAACACCGGGGAGCTGTTTTTT
>TRBJ2-3|TRBV25-1|TRBD2|once
CASSELETSRTDTQYF
TGTGCCAGCAGCGAGCTGGAGACTAGCAGGACAGATACGCAGTATTTT
>TRBJ2-1|TRBV11-2|TRBD1|-
CASSLEGQPYNEQFF
TGTGCCAGCAGCTTAGAGGGACAGCCCTACAATGAGCAGTTCTTC
>TRBJ1-1|TRBV29-1|-|once
CSVERGAEAFF
TGCAGCGTTGAGCGTGGCGCTGAAGCTTTCTTT
>TRBJ2-7|TRBV7-2|-|-
CASSHPYTKGGTNSYEQYF
TGTGCCAGCAGCCATCCTTACACAAAGGGGGGCACAAACTCCTACGAGCAGTACTTC
>TRBJ1-1|TRBV6-5|TRBD1|-
CASSPPGTGGTEAFF
TGTGCCAGCAGTCCCCCCGGGACAGGGGGGACTGAAGCTTTCTTT
>TRBJ2-3|TRBV5-1|-|-
CASREETGRSTDTQYF
TGCGCCAGCAGAGAAGAGACAGGGAGGAGCACAGATACGCAGTATTTT
>TRBJ2-5|TRBV5-1|-|-
CASSLASGETQYF
TGCGCCAGCAGCTTGGCGTCTGGAGAGACCCAGTACTTC
>TRBJ2-7|TRBV7-2|TRBD2|-
CASRPRLAGGNEQYF
TGTGCCAGCAGACCGAGACTAGCGGGAGGGAACGAGCAGTACTTC
>TRBJ1-2|TRBV28|TRBD1|-
CASSLEQGVRGYTF
TGTGCCAGCAGTTTAGAACAGGGGGTGAGGGGCTACACCTTC
>TRBJ1-2|TRBV19|-|-
CASSMVLLYGYTF
TGTGCCAGTAGTATGGTCCTCCTCTATGGCTACACCTTC
>TRBJ2-3|TRBV6-1|-|-
CASSGVALTDTQYF
TGTGCCAGCAGTGGTGTGGCCCTCACAGATACGCAGTATTTT
>TRBJ1-5|TRBV4-3|-|-
CASSQGADQPQHF
TGCGCCAGCAGCCAAGGAGCCGATCAGCCCCAGCATTTT
>TRBJ2-7|TRBV19|TRBD1|-
CASSIVRDSLSYEQYF
TGTGCCAGTAGTATCGTTCGGGACAGCCTCTCCTACGAGCAGTACTTC
>TRBJ1-1|TRBV7-9|-|-
CASSFGRDTEAFF
TGTGCCAGCAGCTTTGGCAGGGACACTGAAGCTTTCTTT
>TRBJ1-4|TRBV19|-|-
CASSTLGLRAEKLFF
TGTGCCAGTAGTACCCTTGGACTACGCGCTGAAAAACTGTTTTTT
>TRBJ2-7|TRBV5-6|-|-
CASSLGQDSYEQYF
TGTGCCAGCAGCTTAGGGCAGGACTCCTACGAGCAGTACTTC
>TRBJ2-7|TRBV18|TRBD1|-
CASSLLTGWGSEQYF
TGTGCCAGCTCACTCCTGACAGGGTGGGGCTCCGAGCAGTACTTC
>TRBJ1-1|TRBV29-1|TRBD1|once
CSVTGGYRGQATEAFF
TGCAGCGTGACGGGGGGTTACAGGGGTCAGGCCACTGAAGCTTTCTTT
>TRBJ2-5|TRBV15|TRBD2|-
CATSRDPREGTSGSAETQYF
TGTGCCACCAGCAGAGATCCACGGGAAGGGACTAGCGGGAGCGCGGAGACCCAGTACTTC
>TRBJ1-2|TRBV27|-|-
CASSPHGDNYGYTF
TGTGCCAGCAGTCCCCACGGAGATAACTATGGCTACACCTTC
>TRBJ2-7|TRBV10-3|TRBD2|-
CAITSSGSRYEQYF
TGTGCCATCACATCTAGCGGGAGTAGGTACGAGCAGTACTTC
>TRBJ2-1|TRBV7-3|-|-
CASSFRSGGHNEQFF
TGTGCCAGCAGCTTCAGATCCGGGGGACACAATGAGCAGTTCTTC
>TRBJ1-1|TRBV6-4|-|-
CASSVAGPEGTEAFF
TGTGCCAGCAGTGTCGCCGGGCCAGAGGGCACTGAAGCTTTCTTT
>TRBJ2-7|TRBV20-1|-|-
CSAMGGHEQYF
TGCAGTGCTATGGGGGGCCACGAGCAGTACTTC
>TRBJ1-1|TRBV5-1|TRBD1|-
CASRGQGSNTEAFF
TGCGCCAGCAGAGGACAGGGATCGAACACTGAAGCTTTCTTT
>TRBJ2-3|TRBV7-9|-|few
CASSLGTDTQYF
TGTGCCAGCAGCTTAGGCACAGATACGCAGTATTTT
>TRBJ1-1|TRBV28|-|once
CASSLGGPITEAFF
TGTGCCAGCAGTTTAGGGGGTCCGATAACTGAGGCTTTCTTT
>TRBJ2-1|TRBV28|TRBD2|-
CASSFETSGDYEQFF
TGTGCCAGCAGTTTTGAAACTAGCGGGGATTATGAGCAGTTCTTC
>TRBJ1-2|TRBV28|TRBD1|-
CASSLSPRDREKNGYTF
TGTGCCAGCAGTTTAAGCCCCAGAGACAGGGAGAAGAATGGCTACACCTTC
>TRBJ1-1|TRBV5-1|-|-
CASSLVGSNTEAFF
TGCGCCAGCAGCTTGGTTGGTTCGAACACTGAAGCTTTCTTT
>TRBJ2-3|TRBV5-8|-|-
CASSLVAHTDTQYF
TGTGCCAGCAGCTTGGTCGCGCACACAGATACGCAGTATTTT
>TRBJ2-1|TRBV6-6|-|-
CASSSGTEGVEQFF
TGTGCCAGCAGCTCTGGGACTGAGGGTGTTGAGCAGTTCTTC
>TRBJ2-7|TRBV5-6|TRBD2|-
CASSMAGGSYEQYF
TGTGCCAGCAGTATGGCGGGAGGGTCCTACGAGCAGTACTTC
>TRBJ1-5|TRBV7-8|-|-
CASSLGGQRYSNQPQHF
TGTGCCAGCAGCTTAGGAGGACAGCGCTATAGCAATCAGCCCCAGCATTTT
>TRBJ1-5|TRBV7-8|TRBD1|few
CASSDRQGANQPQHF
TGTGCCAGCAGCGACAGACAGGGCGCGAATCAGCCCCAGCATTTT
>TRBJ2-1|TRBV5-1|TRBD2|-
CASSLATSGRAGYNEQFF
TGCGCCAGCAGCTTGGCCACTAGCGGGAGGGCCGGCTACAATGAGCAGTTCTTC
>TRBJ2-2|TRBV19|TRBD1|-
CASSSGTGPSGELFF
TGTGCCAGTAGCTCCGGGACAGGACCCTCCGGGGAGCTGTTTTTT
>TRBJ2-1|TRBV6-1|TRBD1|once
CASSDRDRAPDEQFF
TGTGCCAGCAGTGATCGGGACAGGGCTCCCGATGAGCAGTTCTTC
>TRBJ2-7|TRBV18|-|-
CASTQEGYEQYF
TGTGCCAGCACACAGGAGGGCTACGAGCAGTACTTC
>TRBJ2-7|TRBV11-2|-|-
CASSLWGKDEQYF
TGTGCCAGCAGCTTATGGGGCAAGGACGAGCAGTACTTC
>TRBJ2-2|TRBV19|TRBD1|-
CASSRQGAGTGELFF
TGTGCCAGTAGTAGACAGGGGGCGGGCACCGGGGAGCTGTTTTTT
>TRBJ2-7|TRBV19|-|-
CASSIVGTPAYEQYF
TGTGCCAGTAGTATAGTTGGGACGCCAGCCTACGAGCAGTACTTC
>TRBJ1-3|TRBV2|-|-
CASNEGLGNTIYF
TGTGCCAGCAACGAGGGACTTGGAAACACCATATATTTT
>TRBJ2-7|TRBV30|-|-
CAWNPQPSYEQYF
TGTGCCTGGAACCCCCAGCCCTCCTACGAGCAGTACTTC